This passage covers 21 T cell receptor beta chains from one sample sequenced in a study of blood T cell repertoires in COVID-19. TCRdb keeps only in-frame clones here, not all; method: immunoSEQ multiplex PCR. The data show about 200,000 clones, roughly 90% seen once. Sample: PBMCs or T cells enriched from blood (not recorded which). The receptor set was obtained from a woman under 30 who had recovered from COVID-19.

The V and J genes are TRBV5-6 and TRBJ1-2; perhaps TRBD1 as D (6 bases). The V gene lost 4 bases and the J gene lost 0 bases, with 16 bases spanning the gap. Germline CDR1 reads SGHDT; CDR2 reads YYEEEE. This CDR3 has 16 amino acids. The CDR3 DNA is TGTGCCAGCAGCCCTTACGGACAGCGGACTAACTATGGCTACACCTTC. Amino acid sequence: CASSPYGQRTNYGYTF.

CDR3 residues: CASSSGLAGGSRETQYF. The CDR3 bases are TGTGCCAGCAGTTCCGGACTAGCGGGGGGGTCTAGAGAGACCCAGTACTTC. This chain uses TRBV28 with TRBJ2-5, with 15 bases lining up with TRBD2. Germline V CDR1 and CDR2: MDHEN, SYDVKM. The V and J ends lost 4 bases and 4 bases, in that order; junction bases with no gene match: 7. This CDR3 has 17 residues.

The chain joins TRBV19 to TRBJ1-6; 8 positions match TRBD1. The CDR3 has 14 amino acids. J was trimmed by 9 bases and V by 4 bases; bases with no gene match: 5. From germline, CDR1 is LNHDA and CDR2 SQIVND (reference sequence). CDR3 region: CASSTGDRRSPLHF. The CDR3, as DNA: TGTGCCAGTAGTACCGGGGACAGGCGTTCACCCCTCCACTTT.

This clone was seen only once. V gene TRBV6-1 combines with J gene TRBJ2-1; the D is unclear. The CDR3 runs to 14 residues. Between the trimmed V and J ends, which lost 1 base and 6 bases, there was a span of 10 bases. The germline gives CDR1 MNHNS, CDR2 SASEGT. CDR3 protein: CASSEERESNEQFF. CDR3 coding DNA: TGTGCCAGCAGTGAAGAACGAGAATCCAATGAGCAGTTCTTC.

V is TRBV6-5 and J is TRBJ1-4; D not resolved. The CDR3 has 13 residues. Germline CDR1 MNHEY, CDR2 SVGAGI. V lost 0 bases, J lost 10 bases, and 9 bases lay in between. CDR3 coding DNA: TGTGCCAGCAGTTACTCGCCTACCTCAAAACTGTTTTTT. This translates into CASSYSPTSKLFF.

In DNA form, the CDR3 reads TGTGCCAGCACCGACAAGGGGGGGCCGTCCGATACGCAGTATTTT. It is translated as CASTDKGGPSDTQYF. This rearrangement joins TRBV7-2 to TRBJ2-3; a weak D match, TRBD2 (7 bases). Germline lookup yields CDR1 SGHTA and CDR2 FQGNSA. The length of the CDR3 is 15 residues. The V end lost 7 bases, the J end lost 6 bases, and 20 bases lay between the germline ends. Drawing the rest from reference TRBV7-2 and TRBJ2-3, the complete variable domain is GAGVSQSPSNKVTEKGKDVELRCDPISGHTALYWYRQSLGQGLEFLIYFQGNSAPDKSGLPSDRFSAERTGGSVSTLTIQRTQQEDSAVYLCASTDKGGPSDTQYFGPGTRLTVL.

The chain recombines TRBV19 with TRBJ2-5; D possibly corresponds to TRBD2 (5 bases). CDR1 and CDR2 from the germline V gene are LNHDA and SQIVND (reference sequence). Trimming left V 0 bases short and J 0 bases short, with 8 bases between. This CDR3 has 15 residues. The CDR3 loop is CASSIDLLDQETQYF. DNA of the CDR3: TGTGCCAGTAGTATAGATCTACTAGACCAAGAGACCCAGTACTTC.

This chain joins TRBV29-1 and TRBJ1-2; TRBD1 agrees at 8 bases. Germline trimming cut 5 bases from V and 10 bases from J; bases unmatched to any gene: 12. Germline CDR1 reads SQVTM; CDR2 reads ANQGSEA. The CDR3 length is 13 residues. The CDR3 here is CSVYPTGAPDYTF. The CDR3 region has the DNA TGCAGCGTTTACCCGACAGGGGCCCCTGACTACACCTTC. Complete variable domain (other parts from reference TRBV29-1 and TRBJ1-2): SAVISQKPSRDICQRGTSLTIQCQVDSQVTMMFWYRQQPGQSLTLIATANQGSEATYESGFVIDKFPISRPNLTFSTLTVSNMSPEDSSIYLCSVYPTGAPDYTFGSGTRLTVV.

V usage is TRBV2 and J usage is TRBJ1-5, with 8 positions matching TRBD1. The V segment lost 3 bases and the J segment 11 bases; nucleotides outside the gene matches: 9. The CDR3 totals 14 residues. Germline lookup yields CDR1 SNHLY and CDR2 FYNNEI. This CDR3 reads CASSDGQGATSQHF. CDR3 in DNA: TGTGCCAGCAGTGATGGCCAGGGGGCCACGTCCCAGCATTTT.

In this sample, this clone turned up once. CDR3: CAWSKNRGPGYTF. CDR3 nucleotide sequence: TGTGCCTGGAGTAAGAACAGGGGGCCTGGCTACACCTTC. This sequence joins TRBV30 and TRBJ1-2, with 9 bases matching TRBD1. This CDR3 region has 13 residues. From germline, CDR1 is GTSNPN and CDR2 SVGIG (reference sequence). The junction had 5 bases not matched to a gene; V was cut back by 2 bases and J by 7 bases.

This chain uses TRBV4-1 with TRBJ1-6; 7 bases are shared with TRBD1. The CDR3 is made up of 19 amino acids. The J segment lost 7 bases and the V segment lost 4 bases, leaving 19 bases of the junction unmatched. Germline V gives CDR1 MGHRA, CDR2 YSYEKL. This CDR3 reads CASSPQTTGRGGLNSPLHF. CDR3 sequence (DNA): TGCGCCAGCAGCCCGCAGACGACAGGGCGCGGGGGGTTGAATTCACCCCTCCACTTT.

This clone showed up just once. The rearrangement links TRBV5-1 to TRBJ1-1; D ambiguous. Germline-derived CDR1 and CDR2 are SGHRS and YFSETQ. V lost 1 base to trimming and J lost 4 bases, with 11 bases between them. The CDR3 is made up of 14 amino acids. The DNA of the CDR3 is TGCGCCAGCAGCTTGAGCACCCGCCTCACTGAAGCTTTCTTT. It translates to CASSLSTRLTEAFF.

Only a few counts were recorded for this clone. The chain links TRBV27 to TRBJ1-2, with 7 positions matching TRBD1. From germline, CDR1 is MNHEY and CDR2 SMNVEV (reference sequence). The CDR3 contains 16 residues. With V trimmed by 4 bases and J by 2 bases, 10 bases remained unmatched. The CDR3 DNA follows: TGTGCCAGCAGTTCAGTGACAGGGCCTACCAACTATGGCTACACCTTC. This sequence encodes CASSSVTGPTNYGYTF.

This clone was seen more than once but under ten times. Here the CDR3 DNA reads TGTGCCAGCAGTTTAATTGGCCTACCGGGGGGCAATCAGCCCCAGCATTTT. This translates into CASSLIGLPGGNQPQHF. The rearrangement uses TRBV27 and TRBJ1-5; maybe TRBD1 (5 bases). The CDR3 extends over 17 amino acids. The V and J ends lost 2 bases and 2 bases respectively, with 16 bases between them. The germline V gene encodes CDR1 MNHEY and CDR2 SMNVEV (reference sequence).

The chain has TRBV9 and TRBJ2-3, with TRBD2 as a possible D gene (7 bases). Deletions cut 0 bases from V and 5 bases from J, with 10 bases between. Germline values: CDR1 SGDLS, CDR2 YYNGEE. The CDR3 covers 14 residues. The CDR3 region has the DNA TGTGCCAGCAGCGTAGAAGGGGGGGTAGATACGCAGTATTTT. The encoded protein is CASSVEGGVDTQYF.

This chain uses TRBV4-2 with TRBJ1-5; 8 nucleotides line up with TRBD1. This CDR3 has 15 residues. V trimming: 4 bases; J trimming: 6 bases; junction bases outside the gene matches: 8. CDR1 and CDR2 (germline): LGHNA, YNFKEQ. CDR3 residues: CASSPKDREGQPQHF. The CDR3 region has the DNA TGTGCCAGCAGCCCTAAGGACAGGGAGGGTCAGCCCCAGCATTTT.

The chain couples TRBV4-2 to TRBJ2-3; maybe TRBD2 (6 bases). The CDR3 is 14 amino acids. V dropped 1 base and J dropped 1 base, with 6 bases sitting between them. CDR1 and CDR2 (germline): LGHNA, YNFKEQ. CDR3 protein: CASSQAGGTDTQYF. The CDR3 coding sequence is TGTGCCAGCAGCCAAGCGGGGGGCACAGATACGCAGTATTTT.

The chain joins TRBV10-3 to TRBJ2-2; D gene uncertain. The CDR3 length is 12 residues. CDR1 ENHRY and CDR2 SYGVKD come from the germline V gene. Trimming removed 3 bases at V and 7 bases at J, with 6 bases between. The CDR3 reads CAISDSFGELFF. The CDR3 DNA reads TGTGCCATCAGTGATAGTTTCGGGGAGCTGTTTTTT.

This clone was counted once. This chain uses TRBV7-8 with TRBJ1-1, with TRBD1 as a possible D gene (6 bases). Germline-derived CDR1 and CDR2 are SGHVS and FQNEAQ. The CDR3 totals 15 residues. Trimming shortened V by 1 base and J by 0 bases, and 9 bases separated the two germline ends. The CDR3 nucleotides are TGTGCCAGCAGCTTAGAACAGGGCCTGAACACTGAAGCTTTCTTT. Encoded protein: CASSLEQGLNTEAFF.

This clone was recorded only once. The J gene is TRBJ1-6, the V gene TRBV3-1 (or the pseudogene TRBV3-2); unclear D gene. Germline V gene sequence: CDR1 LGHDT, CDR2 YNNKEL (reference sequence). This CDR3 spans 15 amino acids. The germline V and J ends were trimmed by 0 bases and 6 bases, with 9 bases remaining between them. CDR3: CASSQEVSGNSPLHF. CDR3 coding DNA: TGTGCCAGCAGCCAAGAGGTCTCCGGTAATTCACCCCTCCACTTT.

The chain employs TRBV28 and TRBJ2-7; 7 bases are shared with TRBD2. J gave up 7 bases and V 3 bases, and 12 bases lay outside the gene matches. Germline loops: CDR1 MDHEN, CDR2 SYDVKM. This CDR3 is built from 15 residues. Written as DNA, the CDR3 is TGTGCCAGCAGTTTTGAAGGGACTACATACGAGGAGCAGTACTTC. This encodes CASSFEGTTYEEQYF. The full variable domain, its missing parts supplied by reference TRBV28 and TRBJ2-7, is DVKVTQSSRYLVKRTGEKVFLECVQDMDHENMFWYRQDPGLGLRLIYFSYDVKMKEKGDIPEGYSVSREKKERFSLILESASTNQTSMYLCASSFEGTTYEEQYFGPGTRLTVT.